Listed below are T cell receptor beta chains from one sample, sequenced in a study of CDR3 diversity in severe acne. One entry per CDR3 protein results from TCRdb running MiXCR on the PCR reads. Among roughly 93,000 distinct CDR3 sequences listed, around 50% were seen once. Material for sequencing was blood. Every receptor here comes from a male donor with severe acne vulgaris. Both conserved end residues are trimmed from each CDR3. The D gene is left open where the match is weak.

v_gene,d_gene,j_gene,CDR3aa
TRBV7-7,-,TRBJ2-3,ASSPTGLAGTQY
TRBV10-3,-,TRBJ1-3,AISGGNTIY
TRBV4-3,-,TRBJ2-7,ASSQDRSNYEQY
TRBV7-6,-,TRBJ1-2,ASSQGLGDYGYT
TRBV6-1,-,TRBJ2-2,ATVDRGAYTGELF
TRBV6-6,-,TRBJ1-6,ASRGTDSPLH
TRBV7-2,TRBD1,TRBJ2-6,ASSSQGARDAGANVLT
TRBV15,-,TRBJ1-6,ATSRTDDLSYNSPLH
TRBV5-1,TRBD2,TRBJ2-7,ASTLAGVHEQY
TRBV2,-,TRBJ1-1,ASRGGGGVITEAF
TRBV20-1,-,TRBJ1-2,SARSDYGYT
TRBV2,TRBD2,TRBJ2-3,ASSQDAGTSGVRDTQY
TRBV10-3,TRBD2,TRBJ2-3,AIRLAGTDTQY
TRBV2,-,TRBJ1-1,ASSERSGYTEAF
TRBV12-3/TRBV12-4,-,TRBJ1-2,ASSLETGNYGYT
TRBV27,TRBD1,TRBJ2-7,ASSLFTGGYLGEQY
TRBV19,-,TRBJ2-5,ASTNTGQETQY
TRBV2,-,TRBJ1-6,ASSAYYLIRQEDNSPLH
TRBV7-6,TRBD2,TRBJ2-1,ASSRRTSGNDEQF
TRBV11-2,-,TRBJ1-3,ASSFGNTIY
TRBV10-3,-,TRBJ1-3,AISDSKNTIY
TRBV5-1,-,TRBJ2-7,ASSLRRAEQY
TRBV24-1,-,TRBJ2-7,ATSEGGPYEQY
TRBV20-1,-,TRBJ1-2,SARLGDSATGYT
TRBV25-1,TRBD1,TRBJ1-6,ASSPLAGGAENSPLH
TRBV25-1,-,TRBJ1-6,ASSDPTAYSPLH
TRBV24-1,-,TRBJ1-2,ATSGADRWGGYT
TRBV12-3/TRBV12-4,TRBD2,TRBJ2-7,ASSFRAGGAYEQY
TRBV25-1,-,TRBJ1-5,ASSESRNQPQH
TRBV30,TRBD2,TRBJ2-5,AWSQRLAEETQY
TRBV14,-,TRBJ1-3,ASSQDLGYTIY